What follows are 2 T cell receptor beta chains derived from one specimen sequenced in a study of blood T cell repertoires in COVID-19. Clones were sequenced by immunoSEQ multiplex PCR, and TCRdb holds only the in-frame ones, with some missing. The sample contains 100,000 to 150,000 clones, around 85% of which appear only once. Sequences were obtained from peripheral blood. The receptor source for this set is a young man with COVID-19, enrolled during active disease.

This clone was seen a handful of times. V usage is TRBV4-2 and J usage is TRBJ2-6; unclear D gene. V was trimmed by 0 bases and J by 0 bases, leaving 12 bases between them. There are 18 residues in the CDR3. From germline, CDR1 is LGHNA and CDR2 YNFKEQ. The CDR3 loop reads CASSQDLFGHSGANVLTF. Here the CDR3 DNA reads TGTGCCAGCAGCCAAGATTTATTTGGGCACTCTGGGGCCAACGTCCTGACTTTC.

The V and J genes are TRBV18 and TRBJ1-1; the D gene is possibly TRBD1 (6 bases). There are 13 residues in the CDR3. Germline loops: CDR1 KGHSH, CDR2 LQKENI. V lost 3 bases, J lost 4 bases, and 9 bases lay in between. This chain's CDR3 is CASSPGAITEAFF. The CDR3 region has the DNA TGTGCCAGCTCACCGGGGGCAATCACTGAAGCTTTCTTT.